This is a list of T cell receptor beta chains from one sample in a study of blood T cell repertoires in COVID-19. The repertoire was sequenced with immunoSEQ multiplex PCR; TCRdb's copy has only in-frame clones and lacks some. Here the sample spans 220,000 or so clones, 84% being singletons. The sequenced sample was peripheral blood. These receptor sequences come from a woman aged 55-70 years with acute or convalescent COVID-19. Both conserved end residues are part of each CDR3. D genes are given only for firm matches. Size is omitted from some rows. Given values are once, few, many or a class for expanded clones.

v_gene	len	abundance	j_gene	d_gene	CDR3aa	CDR3nt
TRBV10-3	15	NA	TRBJ1-2	TRBD1	CAIRERTGANYGYTF	TGTGCCATCAGGGAAAGGACAGGTGCTAACTATGGCTACACCTTC
TRBV19	13	NA	TRBJ1-5	TRBD1	CATRDRGNQPQHF	TGTGCCACTAGAGACAGGGGCAATCAGCCCCAGCATTTT
TRBV6-1	16	NA	TRBJ1-5	NA	CASSEVKQGMHQPQHF	TGTGCCAGCAGTGAAGTTAAACAGGGCATGCATCAGCCCCAGCATTTT
TRBV5-8	14	NA	TRBJ2-3	TRBD2	CASSAGGGTDTQYF	TGTGCCAGCAGCGCGGGGGGGGGCACAGATACGCAGTATTTT
TRBV4-3	13	NA	TRBJ1-1	NA	CASSQDTRTEAFF	TGCGCCAGCAGCCAAGACACGAGGACTGAAGCTTTCTTT
TRBV11-2	13	NA	TRBJ2-1	NA	CASSSLHYNEQFF	TGTGCCAGCAGCTCACTACACTACAATGAGCAGTTCTTC
TRBV11-2	13	NA	TRBJ1-2	NA	CASSLDRSYGYTF	TGTGCCAGCAGCTTAGATCGTAGCTATGGCTACACCTTC
TRBV10-3	16	NA	TRBJ2-2	TRBD2	CAISPRSGSDTGELFF	TGTGCCATCAGTCCCAGGAGCGGGAGCGACACCGGGGAGCTGTTTTTT
TRBV10-3	15	NA	TRBJ1-1	NA	CAISESLLVNTEAFF	TGTGCCATCAGTGAGTCCTTACTCGTAAACACTGAAGCTTTCTTT
TRBV5-3	17	NA	TRBJ1-6	TRBD1	CARSLRSRGNYNSPLHF	TGTGCCAGAAGCTTACGGAGCAGGGGGAACTATAATTCACCCCTCCACTTT
TRBV9	12	NA	TRBJ1-2	TRBD1	CASSGTGGRYTF	TGTGCCAGCAGCGGGACAGGGGGTCGCTACACCTTC
TRBV29-1	13	once	TRBJ1-2	TRBD1	CSAKTGVGYGYTF	TGCAGCGCGAAAACAGGGGTGGGGTATGGCTACACCTTC
TRBV27	12	NA	TRBJ2-7	NA	CASRNPDSEQYF	TGTGCCAGCAGGAACCCAGACAGCGAGCAGTACTTC
TRBV2	17	NA	TRBJ1-1	TRBD1	CASSPIGTGLVNTEAFF	TGTGCCAGCAGTCCAATCGGGACAGGTCTCGTGAACACTGAAGCTTTCTTT
TRBV3-1/TRBV3-2	16	NA	TRBJ1-6	TRBD1	CASSQTGDKGSSPLHF	TGTGCCAGCAGCCAAACAGGGGACAAAGGTAGTTCACCCCTCCACTTT
TRBV5-4	14	NA	TRBJ2-3	NA	CASSLSRDTDTQYF	TGTGCCAGCAGCTTAAGCCGAGACACAGATACGCAGTATTTT
TRBV6-1	13	NA	TRBJ1-2	NA	CASSESSVLGYTF	TGTGCCAGCAGTGAATCGAGTGTGTTGGGCTACACCTTC
TRBV28	13	NA	TRBJ2-3	NA	CASIPVGRNTQYF	TGTGCCAGCATCCCTGTCGGTAGAAATACGCAGTATTTT
TRBV6-5	15	NA	TRBJ2-2	TRBD2	CASRNSGGGTGELFF	TGTGCCAGCAGAAATAGCGGGGGAGGTACCGGGGAGCTGTTTTTT
TRBV3-1/TRBV3-2	13	NA	TRBJ1-2	TRBD1	CASSPTGGGGYTF	TGTGCCAGCAGCCCGACAGGGGGCGGAGGCTACACCTTC
TRBV28	13	NA	TRBJ2-7	NA	CASSQDTVGEQYF	TGTGCCAGCAGCCAGGACACGGTGGGCGAGCAGTACTTC
TRBV6-5	15	NA	TRBJ2-6	TRBD1	CASGTGVTGANVLTF	TGTGCCAGCGGGACAGGGGTAACTGGGGCCAACGTCCTGACTTTC
TRBV30	12	NA	TRBJ1-2	NA	CAWSTDPHGYTF	TGTGCCTGGAGTACAGACCCCCATGGCTACACCTTC
TRBV18	14	NA	TRBJ1-2	TRBD1	CASSPGTGGYGYTF	TGTGCCAGCTCACCCGGGACAGGGGGCTATGGCTACACCTTC
TRBV7-9	11	NA	TRBJ2-3	NA	CASGETDTQYF	TGTGCCAGCGGGGAGACAGATACGCAGTATTTT
TRBV6-5	15	NA	TRBJ1-4	TRBD1	CASSQSGGRGEKLFF	TGTGCCAGCAGTCAATCAGGGGGACGGGGTGAAAAACTGTTTTTT
TRBV6-5	15	NA	TRBJ2-5	TRBD1	CASSTSGTGQETQYF	TGTGCCAGCAGCACTAGTGGGACAGGGCAAGAGACCCAGTACTTC
TRBV27	14	NA	TRBJ1-6	NA	CASSPQGYNSPLHF	TGTGCCAGCAGCCCCCAGGGGTATAATTCACCCCTCCACTTT
TRBV28	16	few	TRBJ1-3	NA	CASSFRRGFSGNTIYF	TGTGCCAGCAGTTTCCGGCGGGGCTTCTCTGGAAACACCATATATTTT
TRBV11-2	13	NA	TRBJ1-4	NA	CASSLDNAGKLFF	TGTGCCAGCAGCTTAGATAACGCGGGAAAACTGTTTTTT
TRBV7-7	14	once	TRBJ2-7	NA	CASSFSLGDYEQYF	TGTGCTAGCAGCTTCTCGTTGGGAGATTACGAGCAGTACTTC
TRBV12-3/TRBV12-4	13	NA	TRBJ1-2	TRBD1	CASNFDRGQGYTF	TGTGCCAGCAACTTCGACAGGGGGCAAGGCTACACCTTC
TRBV19	20	NA	TRBJ2-1	TRBD2	CASSIPPFFAEREVYNEQFF	TGTGCCAGTAGTATCCCCCCTTTCTTCGCTGAGCGGGAGGTCTACAATGAGCAGTTCTTC
TRBV30	14	few	TRBJ1-3	NA	CALTGGAPGNTIYF	TGTGCCTTAACTGGAGGGGCGCCTGGAAACACCATATATTTT
TRBV29-1	14	NA	TRBJ2-1	TRBD2	CSVAGGETYNEQFF	TGCAGCGTTGCGGGGGGGGAGACCTACAATGAGCAGTTCTTC
TRBV10-3	15	NA	TRBJ2-5	TRBD1	CAIRGNDRVWETQYF	TGTGCCATCAGGGGAAATGACAGGGTTTGGGAGACCCAGTACTTC
TRBV5-1	13	once	TRBJ1-2	TRBD1	CASSPTGAGGYTF	TGCGCCAGCAGCCCGACAGGGGCGGGAGGCTACACCTTC
TRBV5-8	15	NA	TRBJ2-1	TRBD2	CASSSGLARTNEQFF	TGTGCCAGCAGCTCTGGACTAGCGAGGACCAATGAGCAGTTCTTC
TRBV30	14	few	TRBJ1-6	TRBD1	CAWSGTGGNSPLHF	TGTGCCTGGAGCGGGACAGGGGGTAATTCACCCCTCCACTTT
TRBV14	17	NA	TRBJ2-3	NA	CASSYTTLGLLSDTQYF	TGTGCCAGCAGCTATACCACCCTCGGACTACTCTCAGATACGCAGTATTTT
TRBV2	13	NA	TRBJ1-2	NA	CASSSLQHYGYTF	TGTGCCAGCAGCAGCTTACAGCACTATGGCTACACCTTC
TRBV25-1	16	few	TRBJ1-2	TRBD1	CASSGLPGIYRGGYTF	TGTGCCAGCAGTGGTCTGCCGGGAATCTACAGGGGCGGCTACACCTTC
TRBV3-1/TRBV3-2	14	NA	TRBJ2-1	NA	CASSRRLSGNEQFF	TGTGCCAGCAGCCGCCGACTTTCTGGAAATGAGCAGTTCTTC
TRBV7-2	14	once	TRBJ1-6	NA	CASSLQGVGSPLHF	TGTGCCAGCAGCCTACAGGGCGTTGGTTCACCCCTCCACTTT
TRBV28	13	NA	TRBJ1-2	NA	CASKGQNNYGYTF	TGTGCCAGCAAAGGACAGAACAACTATGGCTACACCTTC
TRBV9	17	once	TRBJ1-3	TRBD1	CASSVGGGMGSGNTIYF	TGTGCCAGCAGCGTAGGAGGGGGCATGGGCTCTGGAAACACCATATATTTT
TRBV27	13	NA	TRBJ2-5	NA	CASSRQYQETQYF	TGTGCCAGCAGCCGACAGTACCAAGAGACCCAGTACTTC
TRBV30	18	NA	TRBJ2-1	TRBD2	CAWSEPGLGFSSSNEQFF	TGTGCCTGGAGTGAACCGGGACTAGGATTTTCGTCGTCCAATGAGCAGTTCTTC
TRBV28	12	NA	TRBJ2-7	NA	CASSPSSPEQYF	TGTGCCAGCAGTCCCTCGAGTCCAGAGCAGTACTTC